Below, one TCR beta chain is given with its context. The germline CDR1 and CDR2 sequences are SGDLS and YYNGEE. The CDR3 has 12 residues. The germline V and J ends were trimmed by 2 bases and 7 bases, with 7 bases remaining between them. Constant-segment primers served in 5'RACE that generated TCR alpha and TCR beta cDNA libraries bearing sample barcodes and UMIs. TCRdb re-analysed the 5' RACE reads in MiXCR, keeping a single row per CDR3 protein. The table has about 340,000 distinct CDR3 sequences, more than 20% seen once. This sample was taken from a study of T-cell memory formation after mild COVID-19.

The V call is TRBV9, the J call TRBJ1-5; D gene ambiguous. Sequencing was performed on PBMCs or a T cell subset sorted from them (not recorded which). The sequence was collected from a man between 18 and 35 years old who had mild COVID-19 (a few samples of this study predate the infection). Cell type and time point are not known. In nucleotides, the CDR3 is TGTGCCAGCAGCGTGGGATTCCAGCCCCAGCATTTT. This codes for CASSVGFQPQHF.